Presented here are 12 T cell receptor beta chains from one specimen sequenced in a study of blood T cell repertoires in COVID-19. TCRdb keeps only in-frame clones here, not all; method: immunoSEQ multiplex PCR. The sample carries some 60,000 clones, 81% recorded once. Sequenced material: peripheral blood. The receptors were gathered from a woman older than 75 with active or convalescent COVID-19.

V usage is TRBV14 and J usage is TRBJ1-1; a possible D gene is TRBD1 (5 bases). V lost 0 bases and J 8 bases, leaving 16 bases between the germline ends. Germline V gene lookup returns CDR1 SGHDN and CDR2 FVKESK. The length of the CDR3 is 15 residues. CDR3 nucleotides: TGTGCCAGCAGCCAAGATTGGGCAGGGCGAGGCGAAGCTTTCTTT. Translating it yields CASSQDWAGRGEAFF.

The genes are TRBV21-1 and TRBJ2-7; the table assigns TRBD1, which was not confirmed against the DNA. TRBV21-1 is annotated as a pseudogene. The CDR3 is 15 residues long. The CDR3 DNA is TGTGCCAGCAGCCCCTTGGCCAGGGCTAGGTACGAGCAGTACTTC. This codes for CASSPLARARYEQYF.

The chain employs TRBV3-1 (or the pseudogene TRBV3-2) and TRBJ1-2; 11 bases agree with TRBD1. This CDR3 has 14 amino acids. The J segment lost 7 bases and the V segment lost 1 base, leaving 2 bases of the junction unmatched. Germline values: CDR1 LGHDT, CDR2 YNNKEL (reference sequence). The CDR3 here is CASSQGTGGSGYTF. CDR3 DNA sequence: TGTGCCAGCAGCCAAGGGACAGGGGGCAGTGGCTACACCTTC.

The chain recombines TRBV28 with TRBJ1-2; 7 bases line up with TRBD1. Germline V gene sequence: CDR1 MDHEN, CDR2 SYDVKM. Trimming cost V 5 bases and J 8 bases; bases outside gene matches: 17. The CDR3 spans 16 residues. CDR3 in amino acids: CASSLPYGRGTGGYTF. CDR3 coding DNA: TGTGCCAGCAGTCTCCCCTACGGCAGGGGGACGGGCGGCTACACCTTC.

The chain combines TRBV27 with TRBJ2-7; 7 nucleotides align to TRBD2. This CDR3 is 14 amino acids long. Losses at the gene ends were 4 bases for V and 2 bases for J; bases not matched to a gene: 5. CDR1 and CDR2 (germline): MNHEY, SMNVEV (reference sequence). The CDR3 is CASSWGGETYEQYF. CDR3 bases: TGTGCCAGCAGTTGGGGGGGGGAGACCTACGAGCAGTACTTC.

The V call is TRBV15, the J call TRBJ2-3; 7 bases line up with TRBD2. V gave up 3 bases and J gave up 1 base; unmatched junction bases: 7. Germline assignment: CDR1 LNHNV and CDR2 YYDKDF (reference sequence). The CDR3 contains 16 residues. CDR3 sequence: CATSSRESGGTDTQYF. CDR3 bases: TGTGCCACCAGCAGCAGGGAAAGCGGGGGCACAGATACGCAGTATTTT.

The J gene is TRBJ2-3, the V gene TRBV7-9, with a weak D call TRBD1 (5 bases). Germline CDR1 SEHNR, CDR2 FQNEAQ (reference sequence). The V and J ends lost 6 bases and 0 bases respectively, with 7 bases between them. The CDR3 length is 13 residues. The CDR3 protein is CASSQGSTDTQYF. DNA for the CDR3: TGTGCCAGCAGTCAGGGAAGCACAGATACGCAGTATTTT.

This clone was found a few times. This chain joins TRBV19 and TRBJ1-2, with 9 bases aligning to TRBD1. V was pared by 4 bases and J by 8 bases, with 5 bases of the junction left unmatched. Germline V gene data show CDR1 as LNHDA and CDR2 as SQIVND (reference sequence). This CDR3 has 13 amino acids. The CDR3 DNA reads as TGTGCCAGTAGTACCCGGGACAGGGAAGGCTACACCTTC. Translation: CASSTRDREGYTF.

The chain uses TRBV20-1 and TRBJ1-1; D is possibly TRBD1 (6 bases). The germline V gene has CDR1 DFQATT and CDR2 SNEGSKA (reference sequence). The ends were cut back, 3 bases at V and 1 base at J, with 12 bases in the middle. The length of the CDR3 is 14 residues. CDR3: CSASQGGENTEAFF. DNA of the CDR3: TGCAGTGCTAGTCAAGGGGGAGAGAACACTGAAGCTTTCTTT.

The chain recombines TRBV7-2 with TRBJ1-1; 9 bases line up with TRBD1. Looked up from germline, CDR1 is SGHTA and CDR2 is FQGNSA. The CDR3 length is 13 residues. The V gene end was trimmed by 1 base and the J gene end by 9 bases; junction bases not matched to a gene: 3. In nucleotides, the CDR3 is TGTGCCAGCAGCTTAGATGGGACAGGGAAAGCTTTCTTT. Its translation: CASSLDGTGKAFF.

Written as DNA, the CDR3 is TGTGCCAGCAGTCGGACTAGCGGGGGCCTTCGTGCTAGCACAGATACGCAGTATTTT. It codes for CASSRTSGGLRASTDTQYF. The chain employs TRBV3-1 (or the pseudogene TRBV3-2) and TRBJ2-3, with 13 bases lining up with TRBD2. The junction had 12 bases not matched to a gene; V was cut back by 6 bases and J by 0 bases. This CDR3 region has 19 residues. From germline, CDR1 is LGHDT and CDR2 YNNKEL (reference sequence).

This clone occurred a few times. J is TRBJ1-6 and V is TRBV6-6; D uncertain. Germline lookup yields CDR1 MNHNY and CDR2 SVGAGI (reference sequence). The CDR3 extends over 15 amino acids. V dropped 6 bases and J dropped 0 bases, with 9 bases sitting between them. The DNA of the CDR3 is TGTGCCAGCAGCACCCCGAGCTCCTATAATTCACCCCTCCACTTT. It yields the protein CASSTPSSYNSPLHF.